The 32 T cell receptor beta chains below come from one sample, sequenced in a study of shared clonotypes between healthy human individuals. Data came from immunoSEQ multiplex PCR; TCRdb stores just in-frame clones and leaves some out. The top ten hold approximately 0.4% of the sample, which has 1.4 million or so clones, roughly 98.5% seen once. What was sequenced was naive CD4+ T cells sorted from blood. The subset: CD45RA+ positively selected. The receptors here all came from a man aged 25-45 years in good health.

This chain links TRBV7-2 with TRBJ2-5; maybe TRBD2 (5 bases). The germline V gene has CDR1 SGHTA and CDR2 FQGNSA. This CDR3 has 11 residues. V was trimmed by 7 bases and J by 10 bases, leaving 13 bases between them. The CDR3 nucleotides are TGTGCCAGCACCAGGTTCAGCGGCCAGTACTTC. This gives the protein CASTRFSGQYF.

As regards this clone: Other nucleotide sequences in the sample specify the same CDR3. The rearrangement joins TRBV9 to TRBJ2-1, with a weak D call TRBD1 (6 bases). Per germline, CDR1 SGDLS and CDR2 YYNGEE. V was trimmed by 0 bases and J by 1 base, leaving 8 bases between them. This CDR3 has 15 amino acids. The CDR3 here is CASSVGTGSYNEQFF. The CDR3 coding sequence is TGTGCCAGCAGCGTAGGTACAGGGTCCTACAATGAGCAGTTCTTC.

V is TRBV27 and J is TRBJ1-4, with D unresolved. CDR3 length: 13 amino acids. Germline V CDR1 and CDR2: MNHEY, SMNVEV (reference sequence). Trimming stripped 8 bases from V and 4 bases from J, with 11 bases between. The CDR3: CASGRQINEKLFF. CDR3 DNA sequence: TGTGCCAGCGGGCGGCAGATTAATGAAAAACTGTTTTTT.

The chain recombines TRBV7-8 with TRBJ2-1, with a tentative D call TRBD2 (6 bases). CDR3 length: 17 amino acids. Germline CDR1 SGHVS, CDR2 FQNEAQ. V lost 5 bases and J lost 2, with 19 bases in between. CDR3 residues: CASSISGGPYPYNEQFF. The DNA of the CDR3 is TGTGCCAGCAGCATTAGCGGAGGGCCGTATCCCTACAATGAGCAGTTCTTC.

The chain links TRBV28 to TRBJ2-2; D unresolved. The CDR3 contains 12 residues. Looked up from germline, CDR1 is MDHEN and CDR2 is SYDVKM. The germline V and J ends were trimmed by 6 bases and 6 bases, with 8 bases remaining between them. CDR3 region: CASRLPSGELFF. CDR3 coding DNA: TGTGCCAGCAGACTCCCGTCCGGGGAGCTGTTTTTT.

Points on this clone: At the DNA level, this CDR3 is encoded by other sequences in the same sample as well. The J gene is TRBJ2-7, the V gene TRBV19; D is possibly TRBD1 (5 bases). The germline V gene has CDR1 LNHDA and CDR2 SQIVND (reference sequence). This CDR3 region has 13 residues. The V gene lost 4 bases and the J gene lost 2 bases, with 9 bases spanning the gap. CDR3: CASSSQGAYEQYF. The CDR3 DNA reads as TGTGCCAGTAGTAGTCAGGGTGCCTACGAGCAGTACTTC.

The gene calls are TRBV28 and TRBJ2-7; 7 bases agree with TRBD1. After removal of 5 bases from V and 4 bases from J, the junction contained 14 bases not matched to a gene. Germline V CDR1 and CDR2: MDHEN, SYDVKM. There are 16 residues in the CDR3. In DNA, the CDR3 is TGTGCCAGCAGTGAACAAAGGGGGCGAAGGGATTACGAGCAGTACTTC. Translating gives CASSEQRGRRDYEQYF.

This sequence joins TRBV6-1 and TRBJ2-7; D perhaps matches TRBD2 (5 bases). There are 17 residues in the CDR3. Germline assignment: CDR1 MNHNS and CDR2 SASEGT. Trimming took 4 bases from V and 2 from J, leaving 21 bases between them. This CDR3 reads CASSAGSGRNLPYEQYF. DNA for the CDR3: TGTGCCAGCAGTGCTGGGTCGGGGAGAAACCTCCCCTACGAGCAGTACTTC.

CDR3 DNA: TGTGCCAGCAGGGTCGAGCGGGATTCCTACAATGAGCAGTTCTTC. Translation: CASRVERDSYNEQFF. This rearrangement joins TRBV2 to TRBJ2-1; TRBD2 matches 7 bases. The junction had 6 bases not matched to a gene; V was cut back by 6 bases and J by 1 base. The CDR3 loop spans 15 amino acids. CDR1 is SNHLY, CDR2 FYNNEI, per germline.

The V call is TRBV18, the J call TRBJ2-2; a possible D gene is TRBD1 (6 bases). The CDR3 covers 16 residues. The V and J ends lost 6 bases and 6 bases respectively, with 20 bases between them. Germline CDR1 is KGHSH and CDR2 is LQKENI. The CDR3 DNA follows: TGTGCCAGCTCCCCAGCCGGGACACGCATTGCCGGGGAGCTGTTTTTT. Protein product: CASSPAGTRIAGELFF.

The gene calls are TRBV28 and TRBJ2-7; 8 nucleotides align to TRBD2. Germline-derived CDR1 and CDR2 are MDHEN and SYDVKM. The CDR3 extends over 15 amino acids. J was trimmed by 4 bases and V by 4 bases; bases with no gene match: 9. The CDR3 loop is CASSSGSGSGYEQYF. CDR3 nucleotide sequence: TGTGCCAGCAGTTCGGGAAGCGGGAGTGGGTACGAGCAGTACTTC.

The chain carries TRBV10-3 and TRBJ2-7; D gene uncertain. This CDR3 is 13 amino acids long. CDR1 and CDR2 from the germline V gene are ENHRY and SYGVKD. V lost 8 bases to trimming and J lost 0 bases, with 11 bases between them. CDR3 residues: CAISGTNSYEQYF. CDR3 in DNA: TGTGCCATCTCCGGAACTAACTCCTACGAGCAGTACTTC.

CDR3 coding DNA: TGCAGCGTTAGGGGACAGGCGCCCTACGAGCAGTACTTC. Its translation is CSVRGQAPYEQYF. The J gene is TRBJ2-7, the V gene TRBV29-1; 8 bases match TRBD1. Germline CDR1 is SQVTM and CDR2 is ANQGSEA. CDR3 length: 13 amino acids. Trimming took 5 bases from V and 2 from J; bases not matched to a gene: 5.

The V and J genes are TRBV15 and TRBJ2-5, with TRBD2 as a possible D gene (6 bases). Germline V gene lookup returns CDR1 LNHNV and CDR2 YYDKDF (reference sequence). The CDR3 has 15 residues. Trimming left V 2 bases short and J 5 bases short, with 15 bases between. The CDR3 loop reads CATSRHLPSVETQYF. The CDR3 coding sequence is TGTGCCACCAGCAGACACCTCCCTAGCGTGGAGACCCAGTACTTC.

The chain links TRBV6-6 to TRBJ2-5; possible D gene TRBD1, 5 bases. The closer fit of TRBJ2-7 to the DNA end suggests the J call may be wrong. Germline assignment: CDR1 MNHNY and CDR2 SVGAGI (reference sequence). This CDR3 spans 14 amino acids. CDR3 in amino acids: CASSYLGEVNEQYF. The CDR3 DNA follows: TGTGCCAGCAGTTACCTAGGGGAAGTCAACGAGCAGTACTTC.

This clone showed up just once. V and J are TRBV27 and TRBJ1-4; D uncertain. Germline CDR1 and CDR2: MNHEY and SMNVEV (reference sequence). The V gene lost 5 bases and the J gene lost 8 bases, with 15 bases spanning the gap. This CDR3 is 14 amino acids long. The CDR3 protein is CASSDHGGQEKLFF. CDR3 nucleotide sequence: TGTGCCAGCAGTGACCATGGTGGTCAAGAAAAACTGTTTTTT. The full variable domain, its missing parts supplied by reference TRBV27 and TRBJ1-4, is EAQVTQNPRYLITVTGKKLTVTCSQNMNHEYMSWYRQDPGLGLRQIYYSMNVEVTDKGDVPEGYKVSRKEKRNFPLILESPSPNQTSLYFCASSDHGGQEKLFFGSGTQLSVL.

This chain uses TRBV4-2 with TRBJ2-1, with 11 bases matching TRBD2. The trim removed 0 bases at V and 4 bases at J, leaving 2 bases unmatched. CDR3 length equals 16 residues. The germline CDR1 and CDR2 sequences are LGHNA and YNFKEQ. In DNA form, the CDR3 reads TGTGCCAGCAGCCAAGACGGGACTAGCGGATACAATGAGCAGTTCTTC. This translates into CASSQDGTSGYNEQFF.

This chain connects TRBV21-1 to TRBJ2-7; the listed D gene, TRBD1, was not tested against the DNA. TRBV21-1 is reported as a pseudogene. The CDR3 has 11 residues. The CDR3 DNA reads TGTGCCAGCAACAGTTCATGGGAGCAGTACTTC. Protein product: CASNSSWEQYF.

In regard to this clone: Other DNA sequences in the sample encode the same CDR3. This chain uses TRBV7-6 with TRBJ2-7; D gene uncertain. The CDR3 covers 14 residues. V gave up 0 bases and J gave up 0 bases, with 6 bases separating them. Germline V gives CDR1 SGHVS, CDR2 FNYEAQ. CDR3 bases: TGTGCCAGCAGCTTAGCGACTGGCTCCTACGAGCAGTACTTC. Its translation is CASSLATGSYEQYF. The full variable domain, in which reference TRBV7-6 and TRBJ2-7 provide the parts outside the CDR3, is GAGVSQSPRYKVTKRGQDVALRCDPISGHVSLYWYRQALGQGPEFLTYFNYEAQQDKSGLPNDRFSAERPEGSISTLTIQRTEQRDSAMYRCASSLATGSYEQYFGPGTRLTVT.

This rearrangement joins TRBV6-5 to TRBJ2-1; 8 bases map to TRBD2. Germline lookup yields CDR1 MNHEY and CDR2 SVGAGI. The CDR3 is made up of 15 amino acids. J was trimmed by 7 bases and V by 7 bases; bases with no gene match: 12. The CDR3 reads CASKVWESGGNEQFF. CDR3 nucleotide sequence: TGTGCCAGCAAAGTGTGGGAGTCGGGGGGGAATGAGCAGTTCTTC.

The genes are TRBV6-6 and TRBJ1-5, with 8 nucleotides matching TRBD1. The CDR3 is made up of 14 amino acids. Trimming removed 2 bases from V and 5 bases from J; junction bases left unmatched: 2. CDR1 MNHNY and CDR2 SVGAGI come from the germline V gene (reference sequence). The CDR3 nucleotides are TGTGCCAGCAGTTACCCGGACAGGGATCAGCCCCAGCATTTT. Translated, it gives CASSYPDRDQPQHF.

About this clone: The same CDR3 can be traced to other DNA sequences in this sample. The rearrangement uses TRBV5-1 and TRBJ2-5; 7 positions agree with TRBD1. Germline V gives CDR1 SGHRS, CDR2 YFSETQ. The CDR3 is made up of 13 amino acids. The V gene end was trimmed by 4 bases and the J gene end by 3 bases; junction bases not matched to a gene: 3. The CDR3 nucleotides read TGCGCCAGCAGCACAGACAGGGAAGAGACCCAGTACTTC. This encodes CASSTDREETQYF.

The rearrangement links TRBV14 to TRBJ2-1; D is perhaps TRBD2 (6 bases). CDR1 is SGHDN, CDR2 FVKESK, per germline. Trimming shortened V by 4 bases and J by 12 bases, and 16 bases separated the two germline ends. CDR3 length: 13 amino acids. The CDR3: CASSRLAPTGQFF. In DNA form, the CDR3 reads TGTGCCAGCAGCCGCCTAGCGCCTACGGGGCAGTTCTTC.

Notes on this clone: A junction boundary mismatches the germline segment, possibly from a read error. The genes are TRBV5-3 and TRBJ1-5, with 7 nucleotides matching TRBD1. TRBV5-3 is an open reading frame whose function is uncertain. The CDR3 is 14 residues long. In nucleotides, the CDR3 is TGTGCCAGCAGCTTGGATACAGGGGCGCAGCCCCAGCATTTT. It is translated as CASSLDTGAQPQHF.

The chain combines TRBV5-1 with TRBJ1-1, with a tentative D call TRBD1 (5 bases). CDR3 length equals 15 residues. With 0 bases removed from V and 1 base from J, the gap between germline ends came to 10 bases. Germline assignment: CDR1 SGHRS and CDR2 YFSETQ. The CDR3 protein is CASSLGGGTNTEAFF. CDR3 nucleotide sequence: TGCGCCAGCAGCTTGGGGGGAGGGACGAACACTGAAGCTTTCTTT.

The rearrangement joins TRBV7-3 to TRBJ2-3; a possible D gene is TRBD2 (5 bases). The CDR3 runs 16 residues. Germline V lookup: CDR1 SGHTA, CDR2 FQGTGA. Trimming removed 0 bases at V and 0 bases at J, with 10 bases between. Here the CDR3 reads CASSLTAAASTDTQYF. The CDR3 nucleotides read TGTGCCAGCAGCTTAACGGCAGCGGCAAGCACAGATACGCAGTATTTT.

The rearrangement links TRBV2 to TRBJ2-1; the D gene is possibly TRBD2 (6 bases). There are 15 residues in the CDR3. Trimming removed 3 bases from V and 7 bases from J, with 16 bases in between. The germline CDR1 and CDR2 sequences are SNHLY and FYNNEI. CDR3 sequence: CASSDSGLPGNEQFF. The CDR3, as DNA: TGTGCCAGCAGTGACTCGGGACTGCCTGGGAATGAGCAGTTCTTC.

The chain combines TRBV28 with TRBJ1-5; 7 bases line up with TRBD1. Per the germline V gene, CDR1 is MDHEN and CDR2 is SYDVKM. The CDR3 covers 12 residues. V shed 10 bases and J 4 bases; nucleotides not matched to a gene: 4. The CDR3 nucleotides read TGTGCCAATAAACAGGGGAATCAGCCCCAGCATTTT. It codes for CANKQGNQPQHF.

The gene calls are TRBV5-1 and TRBJ2-6; D call uncertain. CDR3 length: 15 amino acids. The V gene's germline CDR1 is SGHRS and CDR2 YFSETQ. V was clipped by 4 bases and J by 0 bases, with 8 bases between them. CDR3 in amino acids: CASSGYSSGANVLTF. The CDR3 DNA follows: TGCGCCAGCAGCGGCTACAGCTCTGGGGCCAACGTCCTGACTTTC.

In this sample, this clone turned up once. V usage is TRBV9 and J usage is TRBJ2-5; 16 nucleotides align to TRBD2. Germline V lookup: CDR1 SGDLS, CDR2 YYNGEE. The CDR3 contains 16 residues. Unmatched junction bases numbered 5, after V lost 4 bases and J lost 5 bases. The CDR3 loop reads CASSIGTSGRVETQYF. CDR3 DNA sequence: TGTGCCAGCAGCATCGGGACTAGCGGGAGGGTGGAGACCCAGTACTTC.

Regarding this clone: This sample also contains other DNA sequences that code for the same CDR3. The rearrangement links TRBV18 to TRBJ2-7, with D possibly being TRBD1 (5 bases). Germline-derived CDR1 and CDR2 are KGHSH and LQKENI. The CDR3 spans 13 residues. Trimming left V 0 bases short and J 4 bases short, with 7 bases between. The CDR3 coding sequence is TGTGCCAGCTCACCACCGGGGCCGTACGAGCAGTACTTC. Protein sequence: CASSPPGPYEQYF.

The V and J genes are TRBV28 and TRBJ2-6; TRBD1 or TRBD2 may be the D gene (5 bases each). CDR1 is MDHEN and CDR2 is SYDVKM in the germline V gene. Trimming pared 10 bases from V and 4 bases from J, leaving 8 bases between. The CDR3 loop spans 12 amino acids. In nucleotides, the CDR3 is TGTGCCATCGGGGCGGGGGCCAACGTCCTGACTTTC. Its translation is CAIGAGANVLTF.